A single sample gave rise to the 18 T cell receptor beta chains below, sequenced in a study of cytomegalovirus exposure and HLA in healthy donors. Both 60 Vbeta primers and 13 Jbeta primers went into the PCR. Method: immunoSEQ multiplex PCR; TCRdb's copy keeps in-frame clones and lacks some. The sample yields roughly 130,000 clones, 60% to 85% seen once. The specimen sequenced was PBMCs. These receptors were obtained from a human donor in good health.

The V and J genes are TRBV7-3 and TRBJ2-2; weak D call: TRBD2 (6 bases). The length of the CDR3 is 14 residues. Trimming cost V 3 bases and J 4 bases, with 9 bases left between them. CDR1 SGHTA and CDR2 FQGTGA come from the germline V gene. CDR3 sequence reads: CASSFSGSTGELFF. The CDR3 nucleotides are TGTGCCAGCAGCTTCAGCGGGTCCACCGGGGAGCTGTTTTTT.

This clone appeared a few times. This chain uses TRBV5-1 with TRBJ2-1; D might be TRBD2 (6 bases). Germline V gene data show CDR1 as SGHRS and CDR2 as YFSETQ. The CDR3 contains 15 residues. V shed 3 bases and J shed 5 bases, with 15 bases lying between them. The CDR3 loop is CASSYVGTQNNEQFF. The CDR3 DNA reads as TGCGCCAGCAGCTACGTCGGGACTCAAAACAATGAGCAGTTCTTC.

The chain couples TRBV6-5 to TRBJ1-4, with D hard to call. The germline V gene has CDR1 MNHEY and CDR2 SVGAGI. The CDR3 covers 15 residues. V lost 5 bases, J lost 1 base, and 11 bases lay in between. In DNA, the CDR3 is TGTGCCAGCAGTCGGGTGCCTCTAACTAATGAAAAACTGTTTTTT. It yields the protein CASSRVPLTNEKLFF.

This chain links TRBV5-1 with TRBJ2-5, with 8 nucleotides matching TRBD2. The CDR3 totals 14 residues. In germline, CDR1 is SGHRS, CDR2 YFSETQ. The J segment lost 1 base and the V segment lost 5 bases, leaving 4 bases of the junction unmatched. The CDR3 sequence is CASSSGDLQETQYF. CDR3 sequence (DNA): TGCGCCAGCAGTAGCGGGGATCTCCAAGAGACCCAGTACTTC.

J is TRBJ2-3 and V is TRBV7-3, with D maybe TRBD2 (6 bases). Germline values: CDR1 SGHTA, CDR2 FQGTGA. Trimming shortened V by 4 bases and J by 4 bases, and 12 bases separated the two germline ends. The CDR3 has 14 residues. DNA of the CDR3: TGTGCCAGCAGCTCAGGAGGGGTACCAGATACGCAGTATTTT. Its protein is CASSSGGVPDTQYF.

J is TRBJ2-7 and V is TRBV11-2, with D possibly matching TRBD2 (5 bases). Germline CDR1 is SGHAT and CDR2 is FQNNGV. CDR3 length: 13 residues. The V end lost 5 bases, the J end lost 2 bases, and 10 bases lay between the germline ends. CDR3 amino acids: CASSAGITYEQYF. The CDR3 coding sequence is TGTGCCAGCAGCGCCGGGATAACCTACGAGCAGTACTTC. Filled out from reference TRBV11-2 and TRBJ2-7, the complete variable domain reads EAGVAQSPRYKIIEKRQSVAFWCNPISGHATLYWYQQILGQGPKLLIQFQNNGVVDDSQLPKDRFSAERLKGVDSTLKIQPAKLEDSAVYLCASSAGITYEQYFGPGTRLTVT.

The rearrangement links TRBV4-2 to TRBJ2-3, with 7 bases matching TRBD2. This CDR3 is 18 amino acids long. Germline V gene sequence: CDR1 LGHNA, CDR2 YNFKEQ. V lost 0 bases, J lost 0 bases, and 9 bases stayed unmatched. For the CDR3, the DNA is TGTGCCAGCAGCCAAGAGGTTGGGGCGGGGGTAAGCACAGATACGCAGTATTTT. Amino acid sequence: CASSQEVGAGVSTDTQYF.

The chain combines TRBV4-3 with TRBJ1-1; the D is unclear. Trimming cost V 0 bases and J 0 bases, with 11 bases left between them. CDR1 LGHNA and CDR2 YSLEER come from the germline V gene. This CDR3 spans 16 amino acids. The chain's CDR3 is CASSQERAPLNTEAFF. The CDR3 DNA reads as TGCGCCAGCAGCCAAGAGAGGGCCCCGCTGAACACTGAAGCTTTCTTT.

J is TRBJ2-1 and V is TRBV5-8; D possibly corresponds to TRBD2 (5 bases). The CDR3 is 16 residues long. Germline V CDR1 and CDR2: SGHTS, YDEGEE. Trimming removed 7 bases at V and 7 bases at J, with 24 bases between. The CDR3 region has the DNA TGTGCCAGCGTAACCCCCCGTCGAGGACTCACAAATGAGCAGTTCTTC. Its protein product is CASVTPRRGLTNEQFF.

This chain connects TRBV7-8 to TRBJ2-7; 14 bases are shared with TRBD2. V was clipped by 5 bases and J by 3 bases; unmatched bases: 6. This CDR3 is built from 16 residues. CDR1 is SGHVS and CDR2 is FQNEAQ in the germline V gene. The DNA of the CDR3 is TGTGCCAGCAGCGCAATGGGACTAGCGGGGGTCTACGAGCAGTACTTC. Its translation: CASSAMGLAGVYEQYF.

The genes are TRBV7-2 and TRBJ2-7; 7 nucleotides match TRBD2. The germline CDR1 and CDR2 sequences are SGHTA and FQGNSA. The CDR3 loop spans 15 amino acids. V was pared by 6 bases and J by 4 bases, with 12 bases of the junction left unmatched. In DNA form, the CDR3 reads TGTGCCAGCAGTCCCGTTAGCGCCGGGGGGTACGAGCAGTACTTC. This sequence encodes CASSPVSAGGYEQYF.

As concerns this clone: The same CDR3 arises from other DNA sequences in this sample as well. The chain has TRBV9 and TRBJ2-2, with 10 bases fitting TRBD1. Trimming at V came to 0 bases and at J to 4 bases, leaving 6 bases not matched to a gene. This CDR3 has 17 amino acids. CDR1 is SGDLS, CDR2 YYNGEE, per germline. The CDR3 here is CASSVVPGQGSTGELFF. The CDR3 DNA is TGTGCCAGCAGCGTAGTCCCGGGACAGGGGAGCACCGGGGAGCTGTTTTTT.

This clone was seen a few times. V usage is TRBV6-5 and J usage is TRBJ2-5; TRBD1 might be the D (5 bases). This CDR3 has 15 residues. The V and J ends lost 2 bases and 5 bases respectively, with 15 bases between them. Per the germline V gene, CDR1 is MNHEY and CDR2 is SVGAGI. This CDR3 is CASSYLAGWSETQYF. The CDR3, as DNA: TGTGCCAGCAGTTACCTGGCAGGGTGGAGCGAGACCCAGTACTTC.

The J gene is TRBJ1-4, the V gene TRBV6-5; D not resolved. This CDR3 is 12 amino acids long. Looked up from germline, CDR1 is MNHEY and CDR2 is SVGAGI. Trimming took 7 bases from V and 5 from J, leaving 8 bases between them. CDR3 nucleotide sequence: TGTGCCAGCACCCTACAGAATGAAAAACTGTTTTTT. It codes for CASTLQNEKLFF.

The rearrangement joins TRBV18 to TRBJ2-1; 7 bases agree with TRBD2. After removal of 2 bases from V and 1 base from J, the junction contained 5 bases not matched to a gene. The CDR3 spans 16 residues. Germline lookup yields CDR1 KGHSH and CDR2 LQKENI. CDR3 region: CASSPFGGGSYNEQFF. In DNA, the CDR3 is TGTGCCAGCTCACCATTCGGCGGGGGTTCCTACAATGAGCAGTTCTTC.

A few counts support this clone. CDR3 sequence (DNA): TGTGCCAGTAGTATTGGACAGGGACCTTCACCCCTCCACTTT. Protein: CASSIGQGPSPLHF. The rearrangement uses TRBV19 and TRBJ1-6; 8 bases agree with TRBD1. The CDR3 loop spans 14 amino acids. Germline V CDR1 and CDR2: LNHDA, SQIVND (reference sequence). With V trimmed by 3 bases and J by 9 bases, 4 bases remained unmatched.

This clone has just a few counts. The rearrangement uses TRBV2 and TRBJ1-1; 7 bases are a match to TRBD1. Germline V gives CDR1 SNHLY, CDR2 FYNNEI. Trimming at V came to 4 bases and at J to 5 bases, leaving 7 bases not matched to a gene. The CDR3 runs 14 residues. The CDR3 sequence: CASSVAATGTEAFF. CDR3 sequence (DNA): TGTGCCAGCAGTGTGGCCGCGACAGGGACTGAAGCTTTCTTT.

The V and J genes are TRBV7-3 and TRBJ1-6, with D uncertain. V dropped 3 bases and J dropped 7 bases, with 7 bases sitting between them. The CDR3 is 13 amino acids. The V gene's germline CDR1 is SGHTA and CDR2 FQGTGA. The CDR3 loop reads CASSLAQNSPLHF. Written as DNA, the CDR3 is TGTGCCAGCAGCTTGGCACAAAATTCACCCCTCCACTTT.